The clone carrying this TCR beta chain was counted many times. Its antigen remains unknown. This sample stems from a study of beta chain features in type 1 diabetes. Study conclusions and caveats: Whether HLA type influences TCRB rearrangement remained unresolved here. For cells with high TCR expression, cDNA sequencing could yield over-representation.

Sequenced material consisted of expressed TCRB transcripts (all of the isolated RNA was reverse transcribed). Clones were read by immunoSEQ multiplex PCR, and TCRdb kept only the in-frame ones, dropping some. The sample lists around 200,000 clones; approximately 13% were seen once. The CDR3 runs 15 residues. V shed 4 bases, J shed 2 bases, and the junction held 2 bases outside the gene matches. Germline V gene data show CDR1 as KGHSH and CDR2 as LQKENI. The sequenced sample consisted of central memory CD4+ T cells from blood. The source is a woman between 18 and 29 years old in good health. The J gene is TRBJ2-1, the V gene TRBV18; TRBD2 aligns across 10 bases. The CDR3 protein is CASSLGLATYNEQFF. In nucleotides, the CDR3 is TGTGCCAGCTCACTGGGACTAGCGACCTACAATGAGCAGTTCTTC. Full variable domain (remainder filled in from reference TRBV18 and TRBJ2-1): NAGVMQNPRHLVRRRGQEARLRCSPMKGHSHVYWYRQLPEEGLKFMVYLQKENIIDESGMPKERFSAEFPKEGPSILRIQQVVRGDSAAYFCASSLGLATYNEQFFGPGTRLTVL.